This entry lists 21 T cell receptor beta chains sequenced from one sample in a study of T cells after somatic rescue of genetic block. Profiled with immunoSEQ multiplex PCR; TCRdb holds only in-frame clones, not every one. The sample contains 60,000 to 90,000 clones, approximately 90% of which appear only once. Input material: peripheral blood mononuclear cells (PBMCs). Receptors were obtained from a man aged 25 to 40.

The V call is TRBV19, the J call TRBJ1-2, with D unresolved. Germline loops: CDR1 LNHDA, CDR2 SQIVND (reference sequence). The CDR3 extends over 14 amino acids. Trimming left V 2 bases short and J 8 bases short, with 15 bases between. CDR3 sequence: CASSISEALGGYTF. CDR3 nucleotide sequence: TGTGCCAGTAGTATATCGGAGGCCCTGGGAGGCTACACCTTC.

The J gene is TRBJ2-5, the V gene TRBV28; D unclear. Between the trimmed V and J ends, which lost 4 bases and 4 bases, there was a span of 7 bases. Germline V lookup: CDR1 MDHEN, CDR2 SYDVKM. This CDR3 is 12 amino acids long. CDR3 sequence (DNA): TGTGCCAGCAGTTCCGGCACAGAGACCCAGTACTTC. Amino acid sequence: CASSSGTETQYF.

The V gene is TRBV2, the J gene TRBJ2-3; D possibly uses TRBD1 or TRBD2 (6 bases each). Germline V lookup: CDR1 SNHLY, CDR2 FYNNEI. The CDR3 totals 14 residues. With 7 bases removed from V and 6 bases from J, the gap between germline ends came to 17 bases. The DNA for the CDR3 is TGTGCCAGCATGGGCCGGGGGCCGGGGGATACGCAGTATTTT. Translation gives CASMGRGPGDTQYF.

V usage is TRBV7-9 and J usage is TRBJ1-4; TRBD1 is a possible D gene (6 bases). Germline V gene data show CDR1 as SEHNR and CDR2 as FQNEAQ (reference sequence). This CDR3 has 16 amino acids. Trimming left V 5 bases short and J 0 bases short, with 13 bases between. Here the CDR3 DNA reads TGTGCCAGCAGCCGCAGGGGAAACCCAACTAATGAAAAACTGTTTTTT. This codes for CASSRRGNPTNEKLFF. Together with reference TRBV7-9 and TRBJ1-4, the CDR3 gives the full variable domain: DTGVSQNPRHKITKRGQNVTFRCDPISEHNRLYWYRQTLGQGPEFLTYFQNEAQLEKSRLLSDRFSAERPKGSFSTLEIQRTEQGDSAMYLCASSRRGNPTNEKLFFGSGTQLSVL.

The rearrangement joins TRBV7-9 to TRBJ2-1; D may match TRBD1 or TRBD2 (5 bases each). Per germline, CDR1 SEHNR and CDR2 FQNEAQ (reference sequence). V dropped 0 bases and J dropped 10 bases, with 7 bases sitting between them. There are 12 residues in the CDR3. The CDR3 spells CASSLARGEQFF. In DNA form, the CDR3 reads TGTGCCAGCAGCTTAGCGAGGGGCGAGCAGTTCTTC.

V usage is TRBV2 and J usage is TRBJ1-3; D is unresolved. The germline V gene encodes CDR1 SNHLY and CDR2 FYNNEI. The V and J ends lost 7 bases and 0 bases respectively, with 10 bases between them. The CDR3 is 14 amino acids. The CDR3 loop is CASKTDHSGNTIYF. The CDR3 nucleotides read TGTGCCAGCAAGACGGACCACTCTGGAAACACCATATATTTT.

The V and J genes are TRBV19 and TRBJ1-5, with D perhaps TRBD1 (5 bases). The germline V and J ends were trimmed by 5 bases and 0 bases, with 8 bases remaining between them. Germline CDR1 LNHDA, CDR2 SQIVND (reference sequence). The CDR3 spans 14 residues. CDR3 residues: CASSFQGSNQPQHF. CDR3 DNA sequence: TGTGCCAGTAGTTTCCAGGGTAGCAATCAGCCCCAGCATTTT.

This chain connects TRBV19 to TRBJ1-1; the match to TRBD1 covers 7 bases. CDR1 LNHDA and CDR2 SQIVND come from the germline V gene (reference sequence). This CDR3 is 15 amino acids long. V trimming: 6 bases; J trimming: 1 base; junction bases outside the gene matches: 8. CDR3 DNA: TGTGCCAGTAGATCACCGGGACAGAAGAACACTGAAGCTTTCTTT. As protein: CASRSPGQKNTEAFF.

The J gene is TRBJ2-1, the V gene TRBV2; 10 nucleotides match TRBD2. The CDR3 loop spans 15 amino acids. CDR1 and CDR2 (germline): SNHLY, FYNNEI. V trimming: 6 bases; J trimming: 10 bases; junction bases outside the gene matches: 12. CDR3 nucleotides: TGTGCCAGCAGCCCCCTAGCGGGGGCTTTTAAGGAGCAGTTCTTC. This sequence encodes CASSPLAGAFKEQFF.

The CDR3 bases are TGTGCCAGCCGGGACATCGGTGTCGAGCAGTACTTC. Its translation is CASRDIGVEQYF. The chain uses TRBV6-1 and TRBJ2-7; tentatively, D is TRBD1 (6 bases). Germline-derived CDR1 and CDR2 are MNHNS and SASEGT. V dropped 8 bases and J dropped 6 bases, with 14 bases sitting between them. The CDR3 is 12 amino acids.

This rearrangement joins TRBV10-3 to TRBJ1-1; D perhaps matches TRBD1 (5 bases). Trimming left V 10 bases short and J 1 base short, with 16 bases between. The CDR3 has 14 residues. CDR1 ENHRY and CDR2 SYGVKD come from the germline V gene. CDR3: CATTSGGENTEAFF. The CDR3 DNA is TGTGCCACCACAAGTGGGGGGGAGAACACTGAAGCTTTCTTT.

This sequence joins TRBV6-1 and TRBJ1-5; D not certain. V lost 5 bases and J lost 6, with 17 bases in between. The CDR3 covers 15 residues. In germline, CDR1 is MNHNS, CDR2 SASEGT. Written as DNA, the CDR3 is TGTGCCAGCAGTCCCGGGCCTGAGCGCGGTCAGCCCCAGCATTTT. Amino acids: CASSPGPERGQPQHF.

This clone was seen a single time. Here the CDR3 reads CASSGGQWETQYF. As DNA, the CDR3 is TGTGCCAGCAGCGGGGGACAGTGGGAGACCCAGTACTTC. The chain links TRBV11-2 to TRBJ2-5; 7 bases align to TRBD1. Trimming at V came to 5 bases and at J to 5 bases, leaving 5 bases not matched to a gene. CDR3 length equals 13 residues. Germline-derived CDR1 and CDR2 are SGHAT and FQNNGV.

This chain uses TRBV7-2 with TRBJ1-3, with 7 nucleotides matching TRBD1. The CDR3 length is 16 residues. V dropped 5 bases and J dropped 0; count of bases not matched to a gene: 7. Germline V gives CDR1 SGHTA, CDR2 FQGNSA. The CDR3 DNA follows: TGTGCCAGCAGCCCGGGACAGTTACGCTCTGGAAACACCATATATTTT. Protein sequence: CASSPGQLRSGNTIYF.

DNA for the CDR3: TGCGCCAGCAGCTTGGATGGAACAACTAATGAAAAACTGTTTTTT. It specifies CASSLDGTTNEKLFF. The chain is built from TRBV5-1 and TRBJ1-4, with D unresolved. Germline CDR1 and CDR2: SGHRS and YFSETQ. The V gene lost 0 bases and the J gene lost 0 bases, with 6 bases spanning the gap. This CDR3 contains 15 residues.

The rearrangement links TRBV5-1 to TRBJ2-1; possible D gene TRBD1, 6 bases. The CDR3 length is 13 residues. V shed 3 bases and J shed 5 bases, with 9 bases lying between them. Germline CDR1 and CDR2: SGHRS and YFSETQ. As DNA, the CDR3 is TGCGCCAGCAGCTCGACAGGTAACAATGAGCAGTTCTTC. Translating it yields CASSSTGNNEQFF.

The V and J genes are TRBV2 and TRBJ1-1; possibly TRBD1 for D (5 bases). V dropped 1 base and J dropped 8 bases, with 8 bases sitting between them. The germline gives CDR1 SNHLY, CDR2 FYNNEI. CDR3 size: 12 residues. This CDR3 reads CASSEEPGEAFF. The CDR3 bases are TGTGCCAGCAGTGAAGAACCAGGGGAAGCTTTCTTT.

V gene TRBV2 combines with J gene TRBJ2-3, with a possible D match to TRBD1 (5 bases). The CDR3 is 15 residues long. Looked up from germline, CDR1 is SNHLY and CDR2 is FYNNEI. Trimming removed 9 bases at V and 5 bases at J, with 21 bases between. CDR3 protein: CARGSAGFIQDTQYF. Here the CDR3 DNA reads TGTGCCAGGGGGTCTGCAGGGTTCATTCAAGATACGCAGTATTTT.

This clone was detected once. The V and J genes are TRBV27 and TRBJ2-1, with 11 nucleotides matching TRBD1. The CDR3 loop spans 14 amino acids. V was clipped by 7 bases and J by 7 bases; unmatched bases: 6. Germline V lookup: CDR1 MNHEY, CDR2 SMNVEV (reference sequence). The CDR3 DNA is TGTGCCAGCATGGGGGACAGGGGGTGGAATGAGCAGTTCTTC. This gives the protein CASMGDRGWNEQFF.

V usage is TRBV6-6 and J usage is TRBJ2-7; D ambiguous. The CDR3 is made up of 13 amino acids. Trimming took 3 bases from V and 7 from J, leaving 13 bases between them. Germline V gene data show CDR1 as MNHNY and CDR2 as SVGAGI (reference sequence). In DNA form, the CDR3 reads TGTGCCAGCAGTTATGAAATGCTCCGGGAGCAGTACTTC. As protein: CASSYEMLREQYF.

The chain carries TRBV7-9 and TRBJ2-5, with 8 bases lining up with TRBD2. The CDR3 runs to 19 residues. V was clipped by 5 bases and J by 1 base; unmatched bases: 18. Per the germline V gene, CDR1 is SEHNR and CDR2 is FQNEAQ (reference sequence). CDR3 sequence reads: CASSPAPWYGGRIQETQYF. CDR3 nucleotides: TGTGCCAGCAGCCCAGCGCCTTGGTATGGCGGGAGGATCCAAGAGACCCAGTACTTC.